Listed below are T cell receptor beta chains from one sample, sequenced in a study of cytomegalovirus exposure and HLA in healthy donors. Data came from immunoSEQ multiplex PCR; TCRdb stores just in-frame clones and leaves some out. The data contain 200,000 or so clones, around 73% of them singletons. The sample taken for sequencing was PBMCs. The receptor set was obtained from a male donor in good health and CMV-seronegative. Both conserved end residues are part of each CDR3. Fields, in order: V gene, clone size, J gene, D gene, CDR3 DNA, CDR3 protein. D genes are given only for firm matches. Size tells how often a clone was seen (once, few, many) or the class of an expanded clone, and some rows leave it out.

TRBV6-1	NA	TRBJ2-3	NA	TGTGCCAGCAGTGAGGGACTTCCAGATACGCAGTATTTT	CASSEGLPDTQYF
TRBV19	NA	TRBJ2-1	NA	TGTGCCAGTAAGTCCGCAGGGGGGACGACCTACAATGAGCAGTTCTTC	CASKSAGGTTYNEQFF
TRBV4-1	NA	TRBJ2-4	TRBD2	TGCGCCAGCAGCCGAGTCGCTAGCGGGAGGGCCCCTTTGGCCAAAAACATTCAGTACTTC	CASSRVASGRAPLAKNIQYF
TRBV14	few	TRBJ2-7	NA	TGTGCCAGCAGGGACAGCTCCTCAACCTACGAGCAGTACTTC	CASRDSSSTYEQYF
TRBV7-7	NA	TRBJ2-2	TRBD1	TGTGCTAGCAGCCTGACAGGGTCCCCCGGGGAGCTGTTTTTT	CASSLTGSPGELFF
TRBV7-9	NA	TRBJ2-7	NA	TGTGCCAGCTCTGGGGGGAACTCGTACGAGCAGTACTTC	CASSGGNSYEQYF
TRBV7-9	NA	TRBJ2-2	NA	TGTTCCAGCAGCTTGGTCGGGTTGAACACCGGGGAGCTGTTTTTT	CSSSLVGLNTGELFF
TRBV11-2	NA	TRBJ2-7	TRBD1	TGTGCCAGCAGCTACGGGACAGGGGCCTACGAGCAGTACTTC	CASSYGTGAYEQYF
TRBV7-8	NA	TRBJ2-1	NA	TGTGCCAGCAGCTTTCTTCAGGGGAATGAGCAGTTCTTC	CASSFLQGNEQFF
TRBV4-2	NA	TRBJ1-3	TRBD1	TGTGCCAGCAGCCGACCGCTCGACAGGGACGGAAACACCATATATTTT	CASSRPLDRDGNTIYF
TRBV6-1	NA	TRBJ1-1	TRBD1	TGTGCCAGCAGGACAGGGGGAGATCCCGAAGCTTTCTTT	CASRTGGDPEAFF
TRBV10-3	NA	TRBJ1-5	NA	TGTGCCATCAGTGATGGGGGGAGCAATCAGCCCCAGCATTTT	CAISDGGSNQPQHF
TRBV6-1	NA	TRBJ2-5	TRBD2	TGTGCCAGCAGTGGGGCTAGCGGAGGGAGGGAGACCCAGTACTTC	CASSGASGGRETQYF
TRBV27	NA	TRBJ2-7	NA	TGTGCCAGCAGTTCAGGGACACCTTACGAGCAGTACTTC	CASSSGTPYEQYF
TRBV19	NA	TRBJ1-2	NA	TGTGCCAGTAGTATAGATCTGGACGGCGCGGGAGGCTACACCTTC	CASSIDLDGAGGYTF
TRBV5-1	NA	TRBJ2-1	TRBD2	TGCGCCAGCAGCTTGGCCTTTGGCGGGAGCAATGAGCAGTTCTTC	CASSLAFGGSNEQFF
TRBV19	NA	TRBJ1-2	TRBD1	TGTGCCAGTACTAGGACAGGGACTAACTATGGCTACACCTTC	CASTRTGTNYGYTF
TRBV7-9	NA	TRBJ1-1	TRBD1	TGTGCCAGCAGCCCCGACCCAGGGGGCAATGCTGAAGCTTTCTTT	CASSPDPGGNAEAFF
TRBV28	NA	TRBJ1-3	NA	TGTGCCAGCAGTTTAAGGGGTTCTGGAAACACCATATATTTT	CASSLRGSGNTIYF
TRBV7-3	NA	TRBJ2-7	NA	TGTGCCAGCAGCACTCCCCCAGGAAGGTTGGAGTACTTC	CASSTPPGRLEYF